This T cell receptor (beta chain) was retrieved from a study of T cell repertoires in cytomegalovirus infection. TCRdb passed the reads through MiXCR, listing each CDR3 protein once. The sample lists about 440,000 distinct CDR3 sequences; about a third were seen once. The length of the CDR3 is 15 residues. The germline V and J ends were trimmed by 1 base and 0 bases, with 4 bases remaining between them. Germline V CDR1 and CDR2: SNHLY, FYNNEI. About this clonotype itself: Its antigen is unknown.

Study results and caveats: Clonotypes of TCR beta that were HLA-C-restricted and CMV-specific dominated the ex vivo response.

Specimen: PBMCs. This TCR came from a human donor in good health (CMV status not recorded). Some clones in this sample may be carry-over from other donors' samples. This chain joins TRBV2 and TRBJ1-6; D gene ambiguous. The CDR3 region has the DNA TGTGCCAGCAGTGAAGATAGCTCCTATAATTCACCCCTCCACTTT. This encodes CASSEDSSYNSPLHF. The whole variable domain, remainder taken from reference TRBV2 and TRBJ1-6, is EPEVTQTPSHQVTQMGQEVILRCVPISNHLYFYWYRQILGQKVEFLVSFYNNEISEKSEIFDDQFSVERPDGSNFTLKIRSTKLEDSAMYFCASSEDSSYNSPLHFGNGTRLTVT.